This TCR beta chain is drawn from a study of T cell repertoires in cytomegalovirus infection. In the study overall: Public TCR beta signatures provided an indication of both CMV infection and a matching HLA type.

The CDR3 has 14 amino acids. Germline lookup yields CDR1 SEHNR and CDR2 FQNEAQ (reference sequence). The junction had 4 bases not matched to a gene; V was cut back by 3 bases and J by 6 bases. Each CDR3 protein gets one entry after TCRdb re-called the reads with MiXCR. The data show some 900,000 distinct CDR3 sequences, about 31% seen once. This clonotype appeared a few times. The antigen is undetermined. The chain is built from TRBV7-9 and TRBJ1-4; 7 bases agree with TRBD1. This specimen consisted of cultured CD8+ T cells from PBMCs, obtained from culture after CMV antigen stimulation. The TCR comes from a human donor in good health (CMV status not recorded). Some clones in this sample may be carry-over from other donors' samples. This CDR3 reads CASSLPGGYEKLFF. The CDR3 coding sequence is TGTGCCAGCAGCTTGCCAGGGGGGTATGAAAAACTGTTTTTT.